The next 5 T cell receptor beta chains were all read from a single sample in a study of T cells in Graves' hyperthyroidism and ophthalmopathy. There were TCR beta CDR3 regions amplified from RNA transcripts. A first-round RT-PCR of the TCR CDR3 used the HTBI primer set. TCRdb recomputed calls from the multiplex PCR reads with MiXCR, one row per CDR3 protein. The sample holds about 400,000 distinct CDR3 sequences, approximately 13% seen once. The specimen sequenced was blood. The receptors were gathered from a woman aged 18-30 years with Graves' hyperthyroidism.

The table lists this clonotype with many counts. V is TRBV3-1 and J is TRBJ1-1; D is possibly TRBD1 (6 bases). Per germline, CDR1 LGHDT and CDR2 YNNKEL (reference sequence). There are 18 residues in the CDR3. V dropped 4 bases and J dropped 4 bases, with 25 bases sitting between them. The CDR3 protein is CASSPRPLRGYRGTEAFF. The CDR3 DNA is TGTGCCAGCAGCCCCCGACCACTAAGGGGGTACCGGGGCACTGAAGCTTTCTTT.

This clonotype has at least ten counts. This rearrangement joins TRBV28 to TRBJ2-1; 10 bases are shared with TRBD2. The CDR3 is 16 amino acids. Germline CDR1 reads MDHEN; CDR2 reads SYDVKM. V shed 6 bases, J shed 4 bases, and the junction held 9 bases outside the gene matches. The CDR3 reads CASSRTLAGAYNEQFF. In nucleotides, the CDR3 is TGTGCCAGCAGCCGAACTCTAGCGGGAGCTTACAATGAGCAGTTCTTC.

There are many counts of this clonotype. This chain connects TRBV29-1 to TRBJ1-1, with TRBD1 identical over 11 bases. V lost 8 bases to trimming and J lost 6 bases; unmatched junction nucleotides: 8. The CDR3 length is 13 residues. Germline lookup yields CDR1 SQVTM and CDR2 ANQGSEA. Here the CDR3 reads CSTPGQGVSEAFF. The CDR3 nucleotides read TGCAGCACACCGGGACAGGGGGTATCTGAAGCTTTCTTT.

This clonotype was seen repeatedly, ten times or more. This rearrangement joins TRBV7-3 to TRBJ2-1; TRBD2 matches 15 bases. The CDR3 has 18 amino acids. V gave up 5 bases and J gave up 2 bases; unmatched junction bases: 7. Germline assignment: CDR1 SGHTA and CDR2 FQGTGA. In DNA, the CDR3 is TGTGCCAGCAGCCCCGGGACTAGCGGGGGGACTACCTACAATGAGCAGTTCTTC. As protein: CASSPGTSGGTTYNEQFF.

This clonotype appeared many times. The V and J genes are TRBV3-1 and TRBJ2-7, with 10 bases aligning to TRBD2. The V and J ends lost 0 bases and 5 bases, in that order; junction bases with no gene match: 7. CDR1 is LGHDT and CDR2 is YNNKEL in the germline V gene (reference sequence). The CDR3 contains 16 residues. CDR3 coding DNA: TGTGCCAGCAGCCAAGAGGCTAGCGGGAGTTGGGACGAGCAGTACTTC. Its translation is CASSQEASGSWDEQYF.